This entry lists 21 T cell receptor beta chains sequenced from one sample in a study of kidney transplant recipient with SARS-CoV-2 infection. TCRdb ran MiXCR on the reads and lists one entry per CDR3 protein. Here the sample spans 200,000 to 300,000 distinct CDR3 sequences, under 35% being singletons. The specimen comprised a blood sample, sampled at baseline and between days 110 and 120 from a kidney transplant recipient. The receptors here all came from a male patient between 25 and 39 years old who had COVID-19 and was a kidney transplant recipient. Some T cells may have originated in the graft donor.

Turning to this clonotype: With a far larger clone one base away, a read error is the likely cause. The chain recombines TRBV11-1 with TRBJ2-7; perhaps D is TRBD1 or TRBD2 (5 bases each). Germline V CDR1 and CDR2: SGHAT, FQDESV (reference sequence). This CDR3 is built from 16 residues. V lost 3 bases, J lost 2 bases, and 17 bases lay in between. Here the CDR3 reads CASSFTSGTPTYEQYF. CDR3 nucleotide sequence: TGTGCCAGCAGCTTCACTTCCGGGACGCCTACCTACGAGCAGTACTTC.

The chain uses TRBV27 and TRBJ2-7, with D possibly TRBD1 on 5 matching bases. This CDR3 is built from 17 residues. The germline V gene has CDR1 MNHEY and CDR2 SMNVEV (reference sequence). Between the trimmed V and J ends, which lost 5 bases and 1 base, there was a span of 21 bases. CDR3 sequence reads: CASSSPPPREKSYEQYF. The CDR3 nucleotides read TGTGCCAGCAGTAGCCCCCCCCCCAGGGAAAAATCCTACGAGCAGTACTTC.

Remarks on this clonotype: A much larger clonotype is one base distant, so this may be a read error. The chain has TRBV20-1 and TRBJ1-1; D uncertain. The CDR3 covers 13 residues. Germline V CDR1 and CDR2: DFQATT, SNEGSKA (reference sequence). V dropped 0 bases and J dropped 7 bases, with 12 bases sitting between them. DNA for the CDR3: TGCAGTGCTAGAGAGTACCTTGGCATTGAAGCTTTCTTT. This sequence encodes CSAREYLGIEAFF.

This clonotype was recorded at least ten times. CDR3 bases: TGTGCCAGCAGAACCGGGACACGGGGGGAGAGGCACACCATATATTTT. It encodes CASRTGTRGERHTIYF. The rearrangement uses TRBV11-2 and TRBJ1-3, with D perhaps matching TRBD1 (6 bases). The V gene's germline CDR1 is SGHAT and CDR2 FQNNGV. This CDR3 is 16 amino acids long. Trimming removed 6 bases from V and 8 bases from J, with 23 bases in between.

This clonotype was observed a handful of times. The V gene is TRBV6-5, the J gene TRBJ1-2; D is ambiguous. V was clipped by 5 bases and J by 4 bases, with 23 bases between them. Germline-derived CDR1 and CDR2 are MNHEY and SVGAGI. There are 17 residues in the CDR3. The CDR3 nucleotides are TGTGCCAGCAGTCGGGATTCGGAATGTAGAAAGACCTATGGCTACACCTTC. This codes for CASSRDSECRKTYGYTF.

This clonotype was recorded many times. J is TRBJ1-2 and V is TRBV11-3; D is unresolved. The CDR3 is 17 amino acids. The germline CDR1 and CDR2 sequences are SGHNT and YENEEA. Deletions cut 5 bases from V and 4 bases from J, with 23 bases between. CDR3 in DNA: TGTGCCAGCAGCGGATCCATCGATCTCGGAAAGACCTATGGCTACACCTTC. Translated, it gives CASSGSIDLGKTYGYTF.

Ten or more counts support this clonotype. This sequence joins TRBV2 and TRBJ1-3; D gene unclear. Looked up from germline, CDR1 is SNHLY and CDR2 is FYNNEI. The V gene lost 7 bases and the J gene lost 3 bases, with 13 bases spanning the gap. The CDR3 covers 14 residues. In nucleotides, the CDR3 is TGTGCCAGCATCCTCGGGAGTTTTGGAAACACCATATATTTT. This codes for CASILGSFGNTIYF.

On this clonotype: Its ends do not fully match the called genes, so a read error is possible. The chain joins TRBV3-1 to TRBJ1-2, with no clear D. CDR3 size: 17 residues. The germline gives CDR1 LGHDT, CDR2 YNNKEL (reference sequence). DNA for the CDR3: TGTGCCAGCAGCGAAAGATTCACCCTTCGAAAGACCTATGGCTACGCCTTC. Its translation: CASSERFTLRKTYGYAF. The whole variable domain, filled in from reference TRBV3-1 and TRBJ1-2, reads DTAVSQTPKYLVTQMGNDKSIKCEQNLGHDTMYWYKQDSKKFLKIMFSYNNKELIINETVPNRFSPKSPDKAHLNLHINSLELGDSAVYFCASSERFTLRKTYGYAFGSGTRLTVV.

With regard to this clonotype: Possible read error: a much larger clone is one base away. The chain links TRBV20-1 to TRBJ1-1; 11 bases are a match to TRBD1. V was pared by 8 bases and J by 4 bases, with 9 bases of the junction left unmatched. The CDR3 is made up of 14 amino acids. Germline V gene data show CDR1 as DFQATT and CDR2 as SNEGSKA (reference sequence). The chain's CDR3 is CSTTDRGRRTEAFF. CDR3 sequence (DNA): TGCAGTACAACGGACAGGGGGCGCCGCACTGAAGCTTTCTTT.

This clonotype occurred many times. This chain connects TRBV7-8 to TRBJ1-1; 7 bases map to TRBD1. CDR3 length: 15 residues. The V and J ends lost 4 bases and 0 bases, in that order; junction bases with no gene match: 5. Germline V gene lookup returns CDR1 SGHVS and CDR2 FQNEAQ. The CDR3: CASSSTTGLNTEAFF. The CDR3 DNA is TGTGCCAGCAGCTCGACGACAGGGCTGAACACTGAAGCTTTCTTT. The full variable domain, in which reference TRBV7-8 and TRBJ1-1 provide the parts outside the CDR3, is GAGVSQSPRYKVAKRGQDVALRCDPISGHVSLFWYQQALGQGPEFLTYFQNEAQLDKSGLPSDRFFAERPEGSVSTLKIQRTQQEDSAVYLCASSSTTGLNTEAFFGQGTRLTVV.

In its sample, this clonotype was seen many times. This chain links TRBV5-5 with TRBJ2-7; 7 bases agree with TRBD2. Germline assignment: CDR1 SGHKS and CDR2 YYEKEE (reference sequence). V lost 2 bases and J lost 5; bases outside the gene matches: 10. This CDR3 has 15 residues. CDR3 residues: CASSLLREIGDEQYF. The CDR3 region has the DNA TGTGCCAGCAGCTTACTGCGGGAGATCGGCGACGAGCAGTACTTC.

The chain employs TRBV5-4 and TRBJ2-3; D is undetermined. There are 15 residues in the CDR3. Germline CDR1 is SGHNT and CDR2 is YYREEE (reference sequence). The germline V and J ends were trimmed by 1 base and 1 base, with 10 bases remaining between them. The chain's CDR3 is CASSLRKSGTDTQYF. CDR3 nucleotides: TGTGCCAGCAGCTTGAGAAAAAGCGGCACAGATACGCAGTATTTT.

This clonotype was detected ten times or more. This sequence joins TRBV5-1 and TRBJ2-1; D uncertain. CDR1 is SGHRS, CDR2 YFSETQ, per germline. The CDR3 consists of 14 residues. Trimming stripped 0 bases from V and 5 bases from J, with 9 bases between. The CDR3 DNA reads TGCGCCAGCAGCTTGGCCGGGTCACACAATGAGCAGTTCTTC. Translating gives CASSLAGSHNEQFF. The entire variable domain, with the rest obtained from reference TRBV5-1 and TRBJ2-1, is as follows: KAGVTQTPRYLIKTRGQQVTLSCSPISGHRSVSWYQQTPGQGLQFLFEYFSETQRNKGNFPGRFSGRQFSNSRSEMNVSTLELGDSALYLCASSLAGSHNEQFFGPGTRLTVL.

With respect to this clonotype: A much larger clone lies one base from this, so it may be a read error. The V and J genes are TRBV3-1 and TRBJ1-5; D is perhaps TRBD1 (5 bases). CDR3 size: 13 residues. The germline gives CDR1 LGHDT, CDR2 YNNKEL (reference sequence). CDR3 loop: CANSQGDNQPQHF. The DNA of the CDR3 is TGTGCCAACAGCCAAGGGGACAATCAGCCCCAGCATTTT.

This clonotype came up a few times. This chain links TRBV2 with TRBJ2-1; 10 bases map to TRBD1. Losses at the gene ends were 5 bases for V and 6 bases for J; bases not matched to a gene: 7. CDR1 and CDR2 (germline): SNHLY, FYNNEI. This CDR3 contains 15 residues. The CDR3: CASSLRQGAVNEQFF. CDR3 nucleotides: TGTGCCAGCAGTTTGAGACAGGGGGCCGTCAATGAGCAGTTCTTC.

This clonotype was detected ten times or more. The rearrangement uses TRBV15 and TRBJ2-1; TRBD2 aligns across 7 bases. Trimming cost V 3 bases and J 0 bases; bases outside gene matches: 2. Germline V gene sequence: CDR1 LNHNV, CDR2 YYDKDF (reference sequence). The CDR3 sequence is 15 residues long. The CDR3, as DNA: TGTGCCACCAGCAGGCGGGGGAGCTCCTACAATGAGCAGTTCTTC. It specifies CATSRRGSSYNEQFF.

This clonotype was seen ten or more times. The V gene is TRBV29-1, the J gene TRBJ1-2; D ambiguous. This CDR3 is 14 amino acids long. V dropped 1 base and J dropped 3 bases, with 12 bases sitting between them. CDR1 and CDR2 from the germline V gene are SQVTM and ANQGSEA. As DNA, the CDR3 is TGCAGCGTTGAAGGTTGGGGAGGTGACTATGGCTACACCTTC. Its translation is CSVEGWGGDYGYTF.

Comments on this clonotype: This could be a read error, since a much larger clone is one nucleotide away. The rearrangement links TRBV4-1 to TRBJ2-7; TRBD1 or TRBD2 may be the D gene (5 bases each). This CDR3 has 16 residues. Germline lookup yields CDR1 MGHRA and CDR2 YSYEKL. Between the trimmed V and J ends, which lost 1 base and 2 bases, there was a span of 15 bases. The CDR3 sequence: CASSQALGAGTYEQYF. Here the CDR3 DNA reads TGCGCCAGCAGCCAAGCACTCGGGGCAGGGACCTACGAGCAGTACTTC.

This clonotype was recorded at least ten times. The V call is TRBV5-6, the J call TRBJ1-2; D unresolved. Looked up from germline, CDR1 is SGHDT and CDR2 is YYEEEE. V was trimmed by 7 bases and J by 4 bases, leaving 23 bases between them. There are 16 residues in the CDR3. Written as DNA, the CDR3 is TGTGCCAGCGCGTTATGCAATAGTCGAAAGACCTATGGCTACACCTTC. It translates to CASALCNSRKTYGYTF.

There are many counts of this clonotype. V is TRBV25-1 and J is TRBJ1-2; D is ambiguous. This CDR3 has 17 amino acids. Trimming left V 5 bases short and J 4 bases short, with 23 bases between. Germline lookup yields CDR1 MGHDK and CDR2 SYGVNS. Here the CDR3 DNA reads TGTGCCAGCAGTATAATAGCAGAACTGGGAAAGACCTATGGCTACACCTTC. Its translation: CASSIIAELGKTYGYTF.

This clonotype occurred many times. The chain employs TRBV11-2 and TRBJ2-7, with TRBD2 identical over 8 bases. Germline-derived CDR1 and CDR2 are SGHAT and FQNNGV. The junction had 4 bases not matched to a gene; V was cut back by 1 base and J by 2 bases. The length of the CDR3 is 15 residues. The CDR3 region is CASSLGVAGPYEQYF. CDR3 DNA: TGTGCCAGCAGCTTAGGAGTAGCGGGACCCTACGAGCAGTACTTC.